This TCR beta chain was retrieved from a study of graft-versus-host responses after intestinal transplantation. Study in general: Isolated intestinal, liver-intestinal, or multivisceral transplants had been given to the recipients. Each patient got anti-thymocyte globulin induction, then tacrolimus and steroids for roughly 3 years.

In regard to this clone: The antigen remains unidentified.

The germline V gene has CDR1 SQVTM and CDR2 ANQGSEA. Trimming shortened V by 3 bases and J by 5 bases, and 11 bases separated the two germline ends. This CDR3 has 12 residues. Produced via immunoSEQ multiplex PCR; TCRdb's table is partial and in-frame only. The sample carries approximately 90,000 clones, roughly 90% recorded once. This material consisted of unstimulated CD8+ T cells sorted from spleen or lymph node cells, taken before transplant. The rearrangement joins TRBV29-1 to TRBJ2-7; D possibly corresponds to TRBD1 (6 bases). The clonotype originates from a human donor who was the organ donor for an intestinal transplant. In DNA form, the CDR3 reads TGCAGCGTTGAGGGGGCAGCCCACGAGCAGTACTTC. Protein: CSVEGAAHEQYF.